Listed here are 25 T cell receptor beta chains from one sample, sequenced in a study of OX40 agonist ivuxolimab in advanced cancers. Libraries were built with the immunoSEQ multiplex PCR assay. TCRdb limited this immuneACCESS table to in-frame rearrangements with V and J called. A share of clones is missing; checked studies link under half to unresolved V genes, and the rest is unexplained. For this sample the table gives around 36,000 clones, of which roughly 84% were detected only once. Around a fifth of the sample rests with the top ten. The source material was CD4+ or CD8+ T cells sorted from blood, sampled in a trial of the OX40 agonist ivuxolimab. These receptor sequences come from an adult with an advanced solid tumor such as melanoma, head and neck, liver or kidney cancer.

Comments on this clone: At one end the junction does not follow the germline gene, possibly because of a read error. The J gene is TRBJ2-7, the V gene TRBV7-9; D gene unclear. The CDR3 is 13 amino acids. Germline V gives CDR1 SEHNR, CDR2 FQNEAQ (reference sequence). The CDR3: CASSQDTAYEQYF. As DNA, the CDR3 is TGCGCCAGCAGCCAAGATACGGCCTACGAGCAGTACTTC.

The chain couples TRBV5-6 to TRBJ1-2; D call uncertain. The CDR3 is 13 residues long. V lost 6 bases and J 2 bases, leaving 11 bases between the germline ends. Germline V lookup: CDR1 SGHDT, CDR2 YYEEEE. The CDR3 coding sequence is TGTGCCAGCATCCCGACGGGAAACTATGGCTACACCTTC. Residues: CASIPTGNYGYTF.

The V gene is TRBV29-1, the J gene TRBJ1-4; 7 bases align to TRBD1. The CDR3 extends over 12 amino acids. V was pared by 4 bases and J by 5 bases, with 1 base of the junction left unmatched. CDR1 and CDR2 (germline): SQVTM, ANQGSEA. The CDR3 coding sequence is TGCAGCGTTGTAGGGGGCAATGAAAAACTGTTTTTT. Protein: CSVVGGNEKLFF.

The chain employs TRBV10-3 and TRBJ2-1; weak D call: TRBD2 (6 bases). Deletions cut 3 bases from V and 6 bases from J, with 9 bases between. Per the germline V gene, CDR1 is ENHRY and CDR2 is SYGVKD. The CDR3 has 13 residues. Here the CDR3 DNA reads TGTGCCATCAGTGACGGAGGGAGCAATGAGCAGTTCTTC. It translates to CAISDGGSNEQFF.

The chain combines TRBV7-9 with TRBJ1-1; D call uncertain. In germline, CDR1 is SEHNR, CDR2 FQNEAQ (reference sequence). CDR3 length: 10 residues. V gave up 0 bases and J gave up 7 bases, with 0 bases separating them. This chain's CDR3 is CASSLAEAFF. The CDR3 DNA follows: TGTGCCAGCAGCTTAGCTGAAGCTTTCTTT.

In DNA form, the CDR3 reads TGTGCCAGCAGCCAAGAACTAGCGCGCGAGCAGTACTTC. Amino acid sequence: CASSQELAREQYF. V and J are TRBV4-2 and TRBJ2-7; TRBD2 matches 7 bases. CDR1 LGHNA and CDR2 YNFKEQ come from the germline V gene. The CDR3 extends over 13 amino acids. Losses at the gene ends were 0 bases for V and 6 bases for J; bases not matched to a gene: 2.

V gene TRBV13 combines with J gene TRBJ2-7; 9 bases match TRBD1. V was clipped by 0 bases and J by 5 bases; unmatched bases: 11. Germline CDR1 is PRHDT and CDR2 is FYEKMQ (reference sequence). This CDR3 is built from 17 residues. The CDR3 region has the DNA TGTGCCAGCAGCTTAGGTTATGAGAGGACAGGGGAAAACGAGCAGTACTTC. Translation: CASSLGYERTGENEQYF.

This clone showed up just once. The V and J genes are TRBV6-5 and TRBJ2-2; D uncertain. The CDR3 runs to 16 residues. V gave up 2 bases and J gave up 4 bases, with 14 bases separating them. In germline, CDR1 is MNHEY, CDR2 SVGAGI. CDR3: CASSYARAGGTGELFF. DNA for the CDR3: TGTGCCAGCAGTTACGCTCGGGCTGGTGGCACCGGGGAGCTGTTTTTT.

The chain uses TRBV5-1 and TRBJ2-3, with D possibly matching TRBD1 (6 bases). This CDR3 region has 16 residues. V lost 4 bases and J lost 2, with 17 bases in between. Germline V gene sequence: CDR1 SGHRS, CDR2 YFSETQ. As DNA, the CDR3 is TGCGCCAGCAGCCCCCGTGAAGGGGGAGACACAGATACGCAGTATTTT. It is translated as CASSPREGGDTDTQYF.

The V call is TRBV5-6, the J call TRBJ2-3, with D possibly called TRBD1 or TRBD2 (5 bases each). In germline, CDR1 is SGHDT, CDR2 YYEEEE. The length of the CDR3 is 14 residues. The V end lost 4 bases, the J end lost 2 bases, and 11 bases lay between the germline ends. CDR3 sequence reads: CASSPGASTDTQYF. The CDR3 bases are TGTGCCAGCAGCCCCGGGGCGTCCACAGATACGCAGTATTTT.

This chain connects TRBV10-3 to TRBJ1-6, with D unclear. This CDR3 comprises 13 residues. V lost 2 bases and J 9 bases, leaving 8 bases between the germline ends. The germline V gene encodes CDR1 ENHRY and CDR2 SYGVKD. DNA for the CDR3: TGTGCCATCAGTGAGGAGAGTATTTCACCCCTCCACTTT. This sequence encodes CAISEESISPLHF.

The chain recombines TRBV15 with TRBJ1-6; D remains unclear. V was shortened by 5 bases and J by 2 bases, with 10 bases between the two germline ends. Per germline, CDR1 LNHNV and CDR2 YYDKDF (reference sequence). The CDR3 spans 15 residues. The CDR3 region has the DNA TGTGCCACCAGCGCGGACCGAACCTATAATTCACCCCTCCACTTT. Protein product: CATSADRTYNSPLHF.

J is TRBJ2-3 and V is TRBV5-1; 10 nucleotides match TRBD1. The germline CDR1 and CDR2 sequences are SGHRS and YFSETQ. This CDR3 spans 15 amino acids. The ends lost 4 bases at V and 3 bases at J; junction bases unmatched: 5. The CDR3 here is CASSGGTGVTDTQYF. The CDR3 DNA is TGCGCCAGCAGCGGCGGGACAGGGGTTACAGATACGCAGTATTTT. Based on the CDR3 plus reference TRBV5-1 and TRBJ2-3, the full variable domain is KAGVTQTPRYLIKTRGQQVTLSCSPISGHRSVSWYQQTPGQGLQFLFEYFSETQRNKGNFPGRFSGRQFSNSRSEMNVSTLELGDSALYLCASSGGTGVTDTQYFGPGTRLTVL.

Only one count was recorded for this clone. The V and J genes are TRBV11-3 and TRBJ2-7, with 10 positions matching TRBD1. V dropped 5 bases and J dropped 1; count of bases not matched to a gene: 5. CDR1 SGHNT and CDR2 YENEEA come from the germline V gene. The CDR3 runs 15 residues. The DNA for the CDR3 is TGTGCCAGCAGCCGCCCGGACAGGGGGTCCTACGAGCAGTACTTC. Encoded protein: CASSRPDRGSYEQYF. Using reference TRBV11-3 and TRBJ2-7 for the parts outside the CDR3, the full variable domain is EAGVVQSPRYKIIEKKQPVAFWCNPISGHNTLYWYLQNLGQGPELLIRYENEEAVDDSQLPKDRFSAERLKGVDSTLKIQPAELGDSAVYLCASSRPDRGSYEQYFGPGTRLTVT.

The chain uses TRBV27 and TRBJ2-1, with 11 bases lining up with TRBD2. Trimming cost V 6 bases and J 7 bases; bases outside gene matches: 14. Germline V CDR1 and CDR2: MNHEY, SMNVEV (reference sequence). This CDR3 contains 17 residues. The CDR3 DNA sequence: TGTGCCAGCAGGATGGGGCTAGCGGGGGGAGTTTGGAATGAGCAGTTCTTC. This translates into CASRMGLAGGVWNEQFF.

This clone is medium-sized in the sample. The chain carries TRBV6-4 and TRBJ1-6; no reliable D call. Deletions cut 2 bases from V and 7 bases from J, with 9 bases between. Germline values: CDR1 MRHNA, CDR2 SNTAGT. CDR3 length: 14 residues. The CDR3 is CASSDDSENSPLHF. The DNA of the CDR3 is TGTGCCAGCAGTGACGATAGTGAGAATTCACCCCTCCACTTT.

This clone has just one count. The rearrangement uses TRBV29-1 and TRBJ2-4, with TRBD1 identical over 8 bases. The CDR3 contains 14 residues. The junction had 5 bases not matched to a gene; V was cut back by 6 bases and J by 1 base. Germline V CDR1 and CDR2: SQVTM, ANQGSEA. The CDR3 protein is CSVTDRVAKNIQYF. CDR3 DNA sequence: TGCAGCGTCACGGACAGGGTGGCCAAAAACATTCAGTACTTC.

This chain uses TRBV27 with TRBJ1-2; weak D call: TRBD1 (6 bases). Trimming took 2 bases from V and 4 from J, leaving 11 bases between them. This CDR3 is 14 amino acids long. CDR1 is MNHEY, CDR2 SMNVEV, per germline (reference sequence). The CDR3 is CASSLAAGAYGYTF. The CDR3 nucleotides read TGTGCCAGCAGTTTAGCGGCAGGGGCCTATGGCTACACCTTC.

As regards this clone: A junction end diverges from the germline sequence, so it may reflect a read error. CDR3 amino acids: CVSSLSPTGRESEAFF. CDR3 DNA: TGTGTCAGCAGCCTTTCCCCTACAGGGCGGGAATCTGAAGCTTTCTTT. The V and J genes are TRBV7-2 and TRBJ1-1, with D maybe TRBD1 (6 bases). The CDR3 is 16 amino acids. Germline V gives CDR1 SGHTA, CDR2 FQGNSA.

The rearrangement joins TRBV2 to TRBJ2-3; 12 bases are shared with TRBD2. CDR1 is SNHLY, CDR2 FYNNEI, per germline. There are 15 residues in the CDR3. Germline trimming cut 6 bases from V and 5 bases from J; bases unmatched to any gene: 6. The CDR3: CASRRTSGDGDTQYF. DNA for the CDR3: TGTGCCAGCAGACGGACTAGCGGGGACGGAGATACGCAGTATTTT. Looking up the rest from reference TRBV2 and TRBJ2-3 gives the full variable domain: EPEVTQTPSHQVTQMGQEVILRCVPISNHLYFYWYRQILGQKVEFLVSFYNNEISEKSEIFDDQFSVERPDGSNFTLKIRSTKLEDSAMYFCASRRTSGDGDTQYFGPGTRLTVL.

The gene calls are TRBV5-4 and TRBJ2-3, with D possibly matching TRBD2 (7 bases). Germline V lookup: CDR1 SGHNT, CDR2 YYREEE (reference sequence). V gave up 0 bases and J gave up 2 bases, with 13 bases separating them. The CDR3 loop spans 16 amino acids. The CDR3 spells CASSLVEGGATDTQYF. For the CDR3, the DNA is TGTGCCAGCAGCTTGGTCGAGGGGGGGGCCACAGATACGCAGTATTTT.

This chain uses TRBV15 with TRBJ2-3, with 12 nucleotides matching TRBD2. The CDR3 is 17 residues long. The trim removed 0 bases at V and 3 bases at J, leaving 4 bases unmatched. Germline-derived CDR1 and CDR2 are LNHNV and YYDKDF (reference sequence). CDR3 nucleotide sequence: TGTGCCACCAGCAGAGAGGGACTAGCGGGCGTAACAGATACGCAGTATTTT. This translates into CATSREGLAGVTDTQYF.

The chain recombines TRBV4-2 with TRBJ1-1; maybe TRBD1 (5 bases). Germline CDR1 and CDR2: LGHNA and YNFKEQ. The length of the CDR3 is 13 residues. V lost 2 bases and J lost 6, with 10 bases in between. The CDR3 loop is CASSQQGSPEAFF. CDR3 nucleotide sequence: TGTGCCAGCAGCCAACAGGGTAGCCCTGAAGCTTTCTTT.

Relative to its sample, this clone is medium-sized (0.01 to 0.1%). The sample holds other DNA sequences that translate to the same CDR3. The CDR3 spells CASSLDSSYEQYF. DNA of the CDR3: TGTGCCAGTAGTTTGGACAGTTCCTACGAGCAGTACTTC. The V and J genes are TRBV19 and TRBJ2-7; tentatively, D is TRBD1 (6 bases). The CDR3 totals 13 residues. The V gene's germline CDR1 is LNHDA and CDR2 SQIVND (reference sequence). The V and J ends lost 5 bases and 1 base respectively, with 9 bases between them.

DNA for the CDR3: TGCGCCAGCAGCCAAGATGAGCGGGGCGAAGCAACTAATGAAAAACTGTTTTTT. This sequence encodes CASSQDERGEATNEKLFF. The rearrangement joins TRBV4-3 to TRBJ1-4, with a weak D call TRBD1 (5 bases). The ends were cut back, 0 bases at V and 0 bases at J, with 14 bases in the middle. This CDR3 region has 18 residues. Germline values: CDR1 LGHNA, CDR2 YSLEER.